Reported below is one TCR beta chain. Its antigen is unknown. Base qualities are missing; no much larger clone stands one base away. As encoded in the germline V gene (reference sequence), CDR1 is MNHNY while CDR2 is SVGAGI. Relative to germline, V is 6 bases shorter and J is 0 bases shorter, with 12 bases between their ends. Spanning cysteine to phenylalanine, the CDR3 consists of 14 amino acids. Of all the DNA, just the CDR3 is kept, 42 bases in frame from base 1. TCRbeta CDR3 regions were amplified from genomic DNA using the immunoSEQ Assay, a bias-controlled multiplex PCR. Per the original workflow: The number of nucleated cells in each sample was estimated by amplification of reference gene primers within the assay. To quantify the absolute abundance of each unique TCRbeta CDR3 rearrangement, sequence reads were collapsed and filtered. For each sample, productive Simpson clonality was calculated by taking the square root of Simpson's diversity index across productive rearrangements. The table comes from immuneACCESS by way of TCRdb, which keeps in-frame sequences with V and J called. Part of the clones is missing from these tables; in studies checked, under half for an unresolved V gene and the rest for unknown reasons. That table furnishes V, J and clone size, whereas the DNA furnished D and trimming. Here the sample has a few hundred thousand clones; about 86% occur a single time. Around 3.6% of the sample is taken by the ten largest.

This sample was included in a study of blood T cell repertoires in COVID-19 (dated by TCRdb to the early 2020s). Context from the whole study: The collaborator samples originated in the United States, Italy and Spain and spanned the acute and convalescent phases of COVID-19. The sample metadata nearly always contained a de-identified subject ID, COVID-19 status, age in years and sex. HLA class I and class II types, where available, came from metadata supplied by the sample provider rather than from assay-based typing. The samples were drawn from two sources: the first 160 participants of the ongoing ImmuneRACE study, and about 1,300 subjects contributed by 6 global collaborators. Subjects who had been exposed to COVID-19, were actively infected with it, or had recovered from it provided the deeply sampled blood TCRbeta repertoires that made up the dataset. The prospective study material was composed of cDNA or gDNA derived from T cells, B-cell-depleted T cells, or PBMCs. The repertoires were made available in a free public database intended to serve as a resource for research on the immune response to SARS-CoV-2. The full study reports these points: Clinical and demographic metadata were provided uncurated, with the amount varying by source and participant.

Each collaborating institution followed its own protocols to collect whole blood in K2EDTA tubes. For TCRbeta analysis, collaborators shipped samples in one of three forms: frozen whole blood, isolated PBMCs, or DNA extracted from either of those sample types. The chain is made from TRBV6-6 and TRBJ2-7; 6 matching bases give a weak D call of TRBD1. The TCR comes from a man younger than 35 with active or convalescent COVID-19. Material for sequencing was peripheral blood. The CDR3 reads CASSTSDSSYEQYF. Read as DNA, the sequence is TGTGCCAGCAGCACCTCGGACAGCTCCTACGAGCAGTACTTC.